This T cell receptor beta chain was profiled in a study of beta chain features in type 1 diabetes. Study-wide context: Examination spanned about 110 million sorted cells from all samples. Study results and caveats: Still unanswered here is whether HLA type influences TCRB rearrangement. Across patients, naive, central memory and Treg TCRB repertoires exhibited apparently greater similarity than was observed across healthy donors.

Every isolated RNA sample was fully reverse transcribed, so sequencing captured expressed TCRB transcripts. Assay: immunoSEQ multiplex PCR; the TCRdb copy retains only in-frame clones and omits some. The table lists fewer than 650,000 clones, about 14% of them singletons. The CDR3 is 15 residues long. Germline CDR1 and CDR2: MDHEN and SYDVKM. V dropped 1 base and J dropped 1 base, with 10 bases sitting between them. As to this clone: Its antigen is undetermined.

Sorting that relied on CD45RO/CCR7/CD25/CD127/CD95/CD27 yielded CD4+ naive, central memory, regulatory and stem cell-like memory cells. This TCR was recovered from a man between 18 and 35 years old in good health. V usage is TRBV28 and J usage is TRBJ1-1; no firm D call. Sequenced input: naive CD4+ T cells from blood. The chain's CDR3 is CASSLSASQNTEAFF. The CDR3, as DNA: TGTGCCAGCAGTTTATCGGCCAGCCAGAACACTGAAGCTTTCTTT.